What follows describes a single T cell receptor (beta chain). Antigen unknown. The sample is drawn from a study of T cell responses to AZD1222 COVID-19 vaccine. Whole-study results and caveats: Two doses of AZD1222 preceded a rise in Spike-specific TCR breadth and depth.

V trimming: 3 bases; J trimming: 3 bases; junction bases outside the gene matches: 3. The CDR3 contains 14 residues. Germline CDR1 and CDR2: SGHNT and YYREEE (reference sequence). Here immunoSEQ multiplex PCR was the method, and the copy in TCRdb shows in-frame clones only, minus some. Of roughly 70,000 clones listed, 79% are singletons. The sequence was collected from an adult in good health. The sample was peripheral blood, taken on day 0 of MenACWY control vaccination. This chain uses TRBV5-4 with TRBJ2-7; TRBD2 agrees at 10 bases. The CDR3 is CASSSSGRVYEQYF. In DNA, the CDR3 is TGTGCCAGCAGCTCCAGCGGGAGGGTCTACGAGCAGTACTTC.